The 24 T cell receptor beta chains reported below all come from one sample, sequenced in a study of blood T cell repertoires in COVID-19. Clones were sequenced by immunoSEQ multiplex PCR, and TCRdb holds only the in-frame ones, with some missing. The table records 110,000 or so clones, about 83% of them present only once. The sample comprised peripheral blood. The receptors derive from a man in his sixties or seventies with acute or convalescent COVID-19.

As DNA, the CDR3 is TGCGCCAGCAGCCAAGCCCCCGGTGGCACTGAAGCTTTCTTT. This gives the protein CASSQAPGGTEAFF. The V call is TRBV4-3, the J call TRBJ1-1, with D unresolved. V lost 1 base to trimming and J lost 4 bases, with 10 bases between them. The CDR3 sequence is 14 residues long. Germline V gene data show CDR1 as LGHNA and CDR2 as YSLEER.

Remarks on this clone: The same CDR3 also results from other DNA sequences found in this sample. The genes are TRBV28 and TRBJ1-5; TRBD1 matches 11 bases. The trim removed 4 bases at V and 4 bases at J, leaving 3 bases unmatched. This CDR3 contains 15 residues. In germline, CDR1 is MDHEN, CDR2 SYDVKM. CDR3 residues: CASSSGQGGNQPQHF. CDR3 nucleotides: TGTGCCAGCAGTTCGGGACAGGGGGGAAATCAGCCCCAGCATTTT.

CDR3 region: CASSLGTQGSYGYTF. DNA of the CDR3: TGTGCCAGCAGCTTGGGGACACAGGGCTCCTATGGCTACACCTTC. This chain uses TRBV5-4 with TRBJ1-2, with D possibly TRBD1 on 6 matching bases. From germline, CDR1 is SGHNT and CDR2 YYREEE (reference sequence). The CDR3 sequence is 15 residues long. V was shortened by 0 bases and J by 4 bases, with 13 bases between the two germline ends.

The count of this clone is one. The CDR3 DNA follows: TGCGCCAGCAGCCTTGGACAGGGGGCAAGCACAGATACGCAGTATTTT. Translated: CASSLGQGASTDTQYF. The chain carries TRBV5-1 and TRBJ2-3; 11 bases fit TRBD1. There are 16 residues in the CDR3. Per the germline V gene, CDR1 is SGHRS and CDR2 is YFSETQ. V gave up 4 bases and J gave up 0 bases; unmatched junction bases: 4.

As DNA, the CDR3 is TGTGCCAGCAGCTTTGACAGGGGCCCTGAAGCTTTCTTT. It encodes CASSFDRGPEAFF. This chain links TRBV5-4 with TRBJ1-1; 8 positions match TRBD1. With 2 bases clipped from V and 6 bases from J, the junction kept 3 bases outside the gene matches. CDR1 and CDR2 (germline): SGHNT, YYREEE (reference sequence). This CDR3 is 13 amino acids long.

This clone was detected once. The chain links TRBV5-1 to TRBJ1-2, with D perhaps matching TRBD1 (5 bases). CDR1 is SGHRS, CDR2 YFSETQ, per germline. Trimming stripped 6 bases from V and 4 bases from J, with 19 bases between. This CDR3 spans 15 amino acids. CDR3 coding DNA: TGCGCCAGCACCCTGGACGGGGGGGTAGGCTATGGCTACACCTTC. It encodes CASTLDGGVGYGYTF.

V and J are TRBV4-2 and TRBJ2-3, with 7 positions matching TRBD1. The V gene's germline CDR1 is LGHNA and CDR2 YNFKEQ. Trimming removed 2 bases from V and 4 bases from J; junction bases left unmatched: 6. CDR3 length equals 15 residues. CDR3 sequence: CASSQSNRGSDTQYF. The CDR3 DNA follows: TGTGCCAGCAGCCAATCGAACAGGGGATCAGATACGCAGTATTTT.

There are a few counts of this clone. The rearrangement uses TRBV5-1 and TRBJ2-2; the match to TRBD2 covers 9 bases. The CDR3 has 16 amino acids. V trimming: 2 bases; J trimming: 4 bases; junction bases outside the gene matches: 6. Germline CDR1 is SGHRS and CDR2 is YFSETQ. The CDR3 sequence is CASSFGLATITGELFF. Here the CDR3 DNA reads TGCGCCAGCAGCTTTGGACTAGCGACCATCACCGGGGAGCTGTTTTTT.

The chain recombines TRBV10-1 with TRBJ1-5, with 7 bases aligning to TRBD1. V lost 6 bases, J lost 2 bases, and 10 bases stayed unmatched. The germline gives CDR1 WNHNN, CDR2 SYGVQD (reference sequence). The CDR3 is 16 residues long. In nucleotides, the CDR3 is TGCGCCAGCAGAGGTGATGACAGGGCGGGCAATCAGCCCCAGCATTTT. This translates into CASRGDDRAGNQPQHF.

The chain has TRBV6-5 and TRBJ1-2; D is ambiguous. Germline CDR1 MNHEY, CDR2 SVGAGI. V lost 6 bases and J 4 bases, leaving 18 bases between the germline ends. This CDR3 contains 15 residues. The CDR3 sequence is CASSNQRNRAYGYTF. Written as DNA, the CDR3 is TGTGCCAGCAGCAACCAACGGAACAGAGCCTATGGCTACACCTTC.

The chain recombines TRBV5-4 with TRBJ2-1, with 9 bases fitting TRBD2. Germline loops: CDR1 SGHNT, CDR2 YYREEE (reference sequence). The CDR3 has 15 residues. Unmatched junction bases numbered 1, after V lost 1 base and J lost 2 bases. The chain's CDR3 is CASSLTSGPYNEQFF. In nucleotides, the CDR3 is TGTGCCAGCAGCTTGACTAGCGGGCCCTACAATGAGCAGTTCTTC.

The rearrangement joins TRBV6-5 to TRBJ1-4, with D uncertain. This CDR3 region has 13 residues. The V end was cut by 8 bases, the J end by 3 bases, with 10 bases between. Per the germline V gene, CDR1 is MNHEY and CDR2 is SVGAGI. The chain's CDR3 is CASAVGANEKLFF. DNA of the CDR3: TGTGCCAGCGCCGTCGGGGCTAATGAAAAACTGTTTTTT.

The rearrangement uses TRBV12-3 or TRBV12-4 and TRBJ2-7; D uncertain. The length of the CDR3 is 11 residues. Deletions cut 9 bases from V and 3 bases from J, with 9 bases between. The CDR3 sequence: CARAENYEQYF. The CDR3 DNA reads TGTGCCAGGGCGGAAAACTACGAGCAGTACTTC.

V usage is TRBV2 and J usage is TRBJ2-5, with a tentative D call TRBD1 (5 bases). The germline gives CDR1 SNHLY, CDR2 FYNNEI. This CDR3 is 15 amino acids long. V was clipped by 1 base and J by 4 bases, with 13 bases between them. CDR3 loop: CASSEGRDGPETQYF. In DNA, the CDR3 is TGTGCCAGCAGTGAAGGCAGGGATGGTCCAGAGACCCAGTACTTC.

V is TRBV9 and J is TRBJ1-1; 10 nucleotides align to TRBD1. CDR1 and CDR2 (germline): SGDLS, YYNGEE. The CDR3 length is 20 residues. The trim removed 0 bases at V and 1 base at J, leaving 15 bases unmatched. CDR3 DNA: TGTGCCAGCAGCGTAGGGGTCAGACAGGGGGCGAACGGGAGGAACACTGAAGCTTTCTTT. Translating gives CASSVGVRQGANGRNTEAFF.

The chain uses TRBV3-1 (or the pseudogene TRBV3-2) and TRBJ2-1, with 10 nucleotides matching TRBD1. The CDR3 length is 15 residues. Germline trimming cut 2 bases from V and 5 bases from J; bases unmatched to any gene: 3. Germline V gives CDR1 LGHDT, CDR2 YNNKEL (reference sequence). The CDR3 here is CASSQWTGGDNEQFF. The CDR3 DNA sequence: TGTGCCAGCAGCCAATGGACAGGGGGTGACAATGAGCAGTTCTTC.

The chain couples TRBV30 to TRBJ2-5; tentative D call: TRBD2 (6 bases). The CDR3 extends over 14 amino acids. CDR1 GTSNPN and CDR2 SVGIG come from the germline V gene (reference sequence). The V end lost 8 bases, the J end lost 4 bases, and 20 bases lay between the germline ends. The CDR3 region is CAQEEEGQAETQYF. CDR3 bases: TGTGCCCAAGAGGAGGAGGGCCAGGCAGAGACCCAGTACTTC.

The J gene is TRBJ2-3, the V gene TRBV9; D is possibly TRBD2 (5 bases). The CDR3 consists of 15 residues. Trimming removed 4 bases from V and 3 bases from J, with 15 bases in between. From germline, CDR1 is SGDLS and CDR2 YYNGEE. DNA of the CDR3: TGTGCCAGCAGCATCAGCGGCTTTCGGACAGATACGCAGTATTTT. It encodes CASSISGFRTDTQYF.

The V call is TRBV7-2, the J call TRBJ2-7, with 8 positions matching TRBD1. The V gene end was trimmed by 7 bases and the J gene end by 7 bases; junction bases not matched to a gene: 12. CDR1 is SGHTA and CDR2 is FQGNSA in the germline V gene. CDR3 size: 14 residues. The CDR3 is CASNPEGTGGEQYF. CDR3 nucleotides: TGTGCCAGCAACCCTGAGGGCACAGGGGGTGAGCAGTACTTC.

The rearrangement uses TRBV7-2 and TRBJ1-1, with D possibly matching TRBD1 (6 bases). The germline CDR1 and CDR2 sequences are SGHTA and FQGNSA. The CDR3 has 15 amino acids. Trimming removed 1 base from V and 0 bases from J, with 9 bases in between. For the CDR3, the DNA is TGTGCCAGCAGCTTAGTTGCAGGGGTGAACACTGAAGCTTTCTTT. This codes for CASSLVAGVNTEAFF.

This clone was found a few times. The chain combines TRBV10-3 with TRBJ1-4; D might be TRBD1 (6 bases). Germline V CDR1 and CDR2: ENHRY, SYGVKD. This CDR3 contains 12 residues. V lost 9 bases and J lost 4, with 9 bases in between. The CDR3 spells CAIGQYNEKLFF. The CDR3 bases are TGTGCCATAGGACAGTATAATGAAAAACTGTTTTTT.

This sequence joins TRBV6-5 and TRBJ2-5, with D perhaps TRBD1 (6 bases). The ends were cut back, 7 bases at V and 5 bases at J, with 20 bases in the middle. Germline V gives CDR1 MNHEY, CDR2 SVGAGI. The CDR3 sequence is 15 residues long. The CDR3 loop is CASTHRPRGRETQYF. The CDR3, as DNA: TGTGCCAGCACCCACCGACCCAGGGGAAGGGAGACCCAGTACTTC.

This chain joins TRBV25-1 and TRBJ1-1; 7 bases align to TRBD1. Germline V gene sequence: CDR1 MGHDK, CDR2 SYGVNS. CDR3 length: 15 amino acids. V shed 5 bases and J 2 bases; nucleotides not matched to a gene: 8. The CDR3 DNA is TGTGCCAGCAGTACAGAGACAGGGCTAAACACTGAAGCTTTCTTT. Its protein product is CASSTETGLNTEAFF. Full variable domain (rest looked up from reference TRBV25-1 and TRBJ1-1): EADIYQTPRYLVIGTGKKITLECSQTMGHDKMYWYQQDPGMELHLIHYSYGVNSTEKGDLSSESTVSRIRTEHFPLTLESARPSHTSQYLCASSTETGLNTEAFFGQGTRLTVV.

This sequence joins TRBV4-1 and TRBJ2-5, with 13 bases matching TRBD2. Germline V gene sequence: CDR1 MGHRA, CDR2 YSYEKL. The CDR3 has 16 residues. V lost 5 bases, J lost 1 base, and 4 bases stayed unmatched. The CDR3 sequence: CASSLLAGGRQETQYF. CDR3 DNA: TGCGCCAGCAGCTTACTAGCGGGGGGGCGCCAAGAGACCCAGTACTTC.